The source of this T cell receptor (beta chain) is a study of T cells in tuberculosis. Study information: Blood was taken before or within 7 days of anti-tuberculosis therapy. Study-level points and caveats: Active tuberculosis alpha repertoires lay closer to GMM-specific TCRs than controls'. The TCR-beta difference was not significant; alpha differences partly reflected length.

The CDR3 loop spans 14 amino acids. Germline loops: CDR1 MNHEY, CDR2 SMNVEV (reference sequence). Trimming shortened V by 6 bases and J by 14 bases, and 20 bases separated the two germline ends. In the case of this clone: The antigen remains unidentified.

This table comes from immunoSEQ multiplex PCR, and its TCRdb copy is limited to in-frame clones, with some not included. Of 47,000 or so clones listed, more than 90% are singletons. Time point noted: new active TB diagnosis, blood taken before or within 7 days of starting treatment. HIV-seronegative South African adults aged 18 years or older had newly diagnosed active tuberculosis. Here the sequenced sample was PBMCs, taken at tuberculosis diagnosis. This TCR was sampled from an adult with tuberculosis. The genes are TRBV27 and TRBJ1-6; D is possibly TRBD1 (6 bases). The CDR3 bases are TGTGCCAGCAGCCCTTCAAGGGGGGGGGACGCCCTCCACTTT. As protein: CASSPSRGGDALHF.